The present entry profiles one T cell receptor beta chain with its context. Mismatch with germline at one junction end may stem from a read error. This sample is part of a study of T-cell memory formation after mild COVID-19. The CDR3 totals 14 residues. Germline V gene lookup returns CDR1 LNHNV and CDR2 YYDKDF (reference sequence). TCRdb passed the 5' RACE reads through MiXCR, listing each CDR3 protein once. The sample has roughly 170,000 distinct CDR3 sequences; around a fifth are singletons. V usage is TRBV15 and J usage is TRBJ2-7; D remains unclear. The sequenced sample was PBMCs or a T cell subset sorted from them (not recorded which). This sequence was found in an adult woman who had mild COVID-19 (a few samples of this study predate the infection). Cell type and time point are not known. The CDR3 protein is CATSGERRYYEQYF. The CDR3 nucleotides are TGTGCCACCAGCGGAGAAAGACGATACTACGAGCAGTACTTC.